The clone carrying this TCR beta chain was counted only a few times. The data belong to a study of blood T cell repertoires in COVID-19. Overall study context: Sources were T cells, B-cell-depleted T cells, or PBMCs; the material itself was cDNA or gDNA.

Original handling: Estimation of nucleated cell counts was performed using reference gene primer amplification. The assay was immunoSEQ multiplex PCR, and TCRdb's table has in-frame clones only and misses some. D and trimming come from the DNA, and the V and J calls and clone size come from that table. The data contain about 250,000 clones, about four fifths of them seen just once; the ten biggest clones take up 8.9%. Trimming stripped 3 bases from V and 8 bases from J, with 7 bases between. The CDR3 consists of 11 residues. In germline, CDR1 is DFQATT, CDR2 SNEGSKA (reference sequence). The clonotype was recovered from an elderly man with acute or convalescent COVID-19. The sequenced sample consisted of peripheral blood. The chain carries TRBV20-1 and TRBJ1-4, with unresolved D. The CDR3, as DNA: TGCAGTGCTAGGCCCCGGGAAAAACTGTTTTTT. It encodes CSARPREKLFF.